These T cell receptor beta chains were read from a single sample in a study of blood T cell repertoires in COVID-19. Sequenced by immunoSEQ multiplex PCR; TCRdb stores in-frame clones only, minus some. The sample lists nearly 90,000 clones; roughly 88% were seen once. Sequenced material: peripheral blood. The receptors were gathered from a man younger than 35 with COVID-19, enrolled during active disease. CDR3s include the opening cysteine and the closing phenylalanine or tryptophan. D genes are given only for firm matches. Rows may omit the clone size; those that give it use once, few, many or a size class.

abundance,j_gene,d_gene,v_gene,CDR3aa,CDR3nt
NA,TRBJ1-5,TRBD1,TRBV6-5,CASSLLQGANQPQHF,TGTGCCAGCAGTCTACTACAGGGGGCTAATCAGCCCCAGCATTTT
NA,TRBJ2-7,NA,TRBV7-2,CASSASGLGEQYF,TGTGCCAGCAGCGCATCAGGGCTTGGGGAGCAGTACTTC
NA,TRBJ2-7,NA,TRBV4-2,CASSQDRSGNEQYF,TGTGCCAGCAGCCAAGACCGATCGGGGAACGAGCAGTACTTC
NA,TRBJ2-7,TRBD1,TRBV11-2,CASSSGQGGSYEQYF,TGTGCCAGCAGCTCGGGACAGGGTGGCTCCTACGAGCAGTACTTC
NA,TRBJ1-6,NA,TRBV7-9,CASSYQGSPLHF,TGTGCCAGCAGTTATCAGGGATCACCCCTCCACTTT
NA,TRBJ1-2,NA,TRBV2,CATEAAAAGYTF,TGTGCCACCGAGGCGGCGGCGGCCGGCTACACCTTC
NA,TRBJ1-5,NA,TRBV27,CASSLSTPAGNQPQHF,TGTGCCAGCAGTTTATCAACCCCGGCGGGCAATCAGCCCCAGCATTTT
NA,TRBJ2-2,NA,TRBV7-9,CASSLVGGAGELFF,TGTGCCAGCAGCTTAGTCGGAGGGGCCGGGGAGCTGTTTTTT
few,TRBJ1-5,NA,TRBV19,CASSPGLGQPQHF,TGTGCCAGTAGCCCCGGACTGGGTCAGCCCCAGCATTTT
NA,TRBJ1-3,TRBD1,TRBV2,CASRVQGAPGNTIYF,TGTGCCAGCAGGGTACAGGGGGCGCCGGGAAACACCATATATTTT
once,TRBJ1-4,TRBD1,TRBV6-5,CASRYRGTNEKLLF,TGTGCCAGCAGATACAGGGGAACTAATGAAAAACTGCTTTTT
NA,TRBJ2-7,TRBD1,TRBV28,CASSPDRGTYEQYF,TGTGCCAGCAGCCCAGACAGGGGGACTTACGAGCAGTACTTC
NA,TRBJ1-2,NA,TRBV9,CASSSLMVGGYTF,TGTGCCAGCAGCAGCCTCATGGTGGGCGGCTACACCTTC
NA,TRBJ1-4,TRBD1,TRBV14,CASSQASGTAFEKLFF,TGTGCCAGCAGCCAGGCCTCCGGGACAGCTTTTGAAAAACTGTTTTTT
NA,TRBJ2-7,NA,TRBV6-5,CASSWTLGAYEQYF,TGTGCCAGCAGTTGGACCCTCGGGGCCTACGAGCAGTACTTC
NA,TRBJ2-7,TRBD2,TRBV19,CASSPISPTGGPHYEQYF,TGTGCCAGTAGTCCGATTAGCCCCACGGGGGGTCCCCACTACGAGCAGTACTTC
NA,TRBJ2-7,NA,TRBV20-1,CSAANYEQYF,TGCAGTGCAGCAAACTACGAGCAGTACTTC
NA,TRBJ1-6,TRBD1,TRBV18,CASSPTGEDSPLHF,TGTGCCAGCTCACCGACAGGGGAAGATTCACCCCTCCACTTT
NA,TRBJ1-5,NA,TRBV27,CASSPGFSNQPQHF,TGTGCCAGCAGTCCGGGATTTAGCAATCAGCCCCAGCATTTT
NA,TRBJ1-1,NA,TRBV7-9,CASSLVAGIFNTEAFF,TGTGCCAGCAGCTTAGTGGCGGGGATCTTCAACACTGAAGCTTTCTTT
once,TRBJ1-5,TRBD1,TRBV15,CATSRDGGDSPGNQPQHF,TGTGCCACCAGCAGAGACGGGGGGGACAGTCCGGGCAATCAGCCCCAGCATTTT
NA,TRBJ1-2,NA,TRBV19,CASSIRRANNYGYTF,TGTGCCAGTAGTATTCGCAGGGCGAACAACTATGGCTACACCTTC
NA,TRBJ2-7,TRBD2,TRBV28,CASSRTSGSYEQYF,TGTGCCAGCAGTAGGACTAGCGGCTCCTACGAGCAGTACTTC
NA,TRBJ1-5,NA,TRBV18,CASSPNADQPQHF,TGTGCCAGCTCACCAAACGCGGATCAGCCCCAGCATTTT
NA,TRBJ2-1,NA,TRBV25-1,CASSEGGRFYNEQFF,TGTGCCAGCAGTGAAGGAGGACGGTTCTACAATGAGCAGTTCTTC
NA,TRBJ1-5,NA,TRBV2,CASSEIGRNQPQHF,TGTGCCAGCAGTGAAATTGGCAGAAATCAGCCCCAGCATTTT
NA,TRBJ2-2,NA,TRBV7-6,CASSLDAPDTGELFF,TGTGCCAGCAGCTTAGATGCGCCGGACACCGGGGAGCTGTTTTTT
NA,TRBJ2-7,TRBD1,TRBV5-6,CASSLQGAEQYF,TGTGCCAGCAGCCTGCAGGGGGCCGAGCAGTACTTC
NA,TRBJ2-1,TRBD1,TRBV5-6,CASSRQGVSSYNEQFF,TGTGCCAGCAGCCGACAGGGAGTCAGCTCCTACAATGAGCAGTTCTTC
NA,TRBJ2-3,NA,TRBV30,CAWSPGGGRTDTQYF,TGTGCCTGGAGTCCCGGCGGGGGCAGGACAGATACGCAGTATTTT
once,TRBJ2-7,TRBD1,TRBV18,CASSLTGQASYEQYF,TGTGCCAGCTCACTAACCGGACAGGCCTCCTACGAGCAGTACTTC
NA,TRBJ1-2,NA,TRBV29-1,CSVEDGQNYGYTF,TGCAGCGTTGAAGATGGGCAGAACTATGGCTACACCTTC
NA,TRBJ1-1,TRBD1,TRBV28,CASSFLGQEMNTEAFF,TGTGCCAGCAGTTTTTTAGGACAGGAGATGAACACTGAAGCTTTCTTT
NA,TRBJ2-7,NA,TRBV11-2,CASSLERAGYEQYF,TGTGCCAGCAGCTTAGAGCGGGCGGGTTACGAGCAGTACTTC
NA,TRBJ2-3,TRBD1,TRBV5-4,CASSPSRTGGWDTQYF,TGTGCCAGCAGCCCCAGCCGGACAGGGGGCTGGGATACGCAGTATTTT